The next 9 T cell receptor beta chains were all read from a single sample in a study of T cells after yellow fever vaccination. From the 5' RACE reads, TCRdb called clonotypes with MiXCR, one entry per CDR3 protein. The sample has hundreds of thousands of distinct CDR3 sequences; 17% are singletons. The input for sequencing was PBMCs, taken 5 to 6 days after the first yellow fever vaccination. Receptor source: a man aged 18 to 30 who received the YFV17D yellow fever vaccine.

This chain joins TRBV11-2 and TRBJ2-1; unclear D gene. V was clipped by 5 bases and J by 2 bases, with 10 bases between them. Germline-derived CDR1 and CDR2 are SGHAT and FQNNGV. The CDR3 spans 14 residues. This chain's CDR3 is CASSHEAAYNEQFF. CDR3 bases: TGTGCCAGCAGCCATGAGGCGGCCTACAATGAGCAGTTCTTC. The complete variable domain, with remaining parts taken from reference TRBV11-2 and TRBJ2-1, reads EAGVAQSPRYKIIEKRQSVAFWCNPISGHATLYWYQQILGQGPKLLIQFQNNGVVDDSQLPKDRFSAERLKGVDSTLKIQPAKLEDSAVYLCASSHEAAYNEQFFGPGTRLTVL.

The sample holds a few counts of this clonotype. V and J are TRBV12-3 or TRBV12-4 and TRBJ2-2, with 11 nucleotides matching TRBD1. Trimming at V came to 5 bases and at J to 5 bases, leaving 4 bases not matched to a gene. The CDR3 spans 15 residues. This CDR3 reads CASSTGTGGTGELFF. The CDR3 bases are TGTGCCAGCAGTACCGGGACAGGGGGTACCGGGGAGCTGTTTTTT.

This clonotype showed up just a few times. This sequence joins TRBV20-1 and TRBJ1-2; D possibly corresponds to TRBD1 (5 bases). V was clipped by 2 bases and J by 3 bases, with 10 bases between them. Germline V gives CDR1 DFQATT, CDR2 SNEGSKA (reference sequence). The CDR3 consists of 13 residues. This chain's CDR3 is CSARIRAHYGYTF. The CDR3 DNA sequence: TGCAGTGCTAGAATCAGGGCCCACTATGGCTACACCTTC.

V and J are TRBV3-1 and TRBJ2-2, with D unresolved. The V end was cut by 1 base, the J end by 6 bases, with 15 bases between. This CDR3 has 16 amino acids. CDR1 is LGHDT, CDR2 YNNKEL, per germline (reference sequence). As DNA, the CDR3 is TGTGCCAGCAGCCAAGTGACGGCCCCAAGGGCCGGGGAGCTGTTTTTT. Translating gives CASSQVTAPRAGELFF.

Only a few counts were recorded for this clonotype. The chain recombines TRBV2 with TRBJ1-6, with 12 bases fitting TRBD1. From germline, CDR1 is SNHLY and CDR2 FYNNEI. The trim removed 6 bases at V and 12 bases at J, leaving 9 bases unmatched. The CDR3 loop spans 15 amino acids. The CDR3 sequence: CASRPGTGGVGPLHF. DNA for the CDR3: TGTGCCAGCAGGCCCGGGACAGGGGGCGTTGGACCCCTCCACTTT. The full variable domain, its missing parts supplied by reference TRBV2 and TRBJ1-6, is EPEVTQTPSHQVTQMGQEVILRCVPISNHLYFYWYRQILGQKVEFLVSFYNNEISEKSEIFDDQFSVERPDGSNFTLKIRSTKLEDSAMYFCASRPGTGGVGPLHFGNGTRLTVT.

The chain recombines TRBV20-1 with TRBJ1-2; D is unresolved. Trimming left V 3 bases short and J 5 bases short, with 16 bases between. The CDR3 length is 14 residues. Germline CDR1 DFQATT, CDR2 SNEGSKA (reference sequence). The CDR3 is CSASSTGQSYGYTF. The CDR3 coding sequence is TGCAGTGCTAGTAGTACTGGCCAGTCTTATGGCTACACCTTC.

The gene calls are TRBV27 and TRBJ1-1; 8 bases line up with TRBD1. With V trimmed by 2 bases and J by 11 bases, 4 bases remained unmatched. Germline CDR1 is MNHEY and CDR2 is SMNVEV (reference sequence). The CDR3 sequence is 12 residues long. CDR3 in DNA: TGTGCCAGCAGTTTAGCAGGGGGCGTCGCTTTCTTT. Translated, it gives CASSLAGGVAFF.

CDR3 in amino acids: CASSSSGDVLWELFF. DNA for the CDR3: TGTGCCAGCAGTTCCTCAGGGGACGTACTCTGGGAGCTGTTTTTT. The rearrangement links TRBV27 to TRBJ2-2; tentatively, D is TRBD1 (6 bases). This CDR3 has 15 amino acids. Germline V gives CDR1 MNHEY, CDR2 SMNVEV (reference sequence). V shed 4 bases and J shed 9 bases, with 18 bases lying between them.

This clonotype was recorded at least ten times. This rearrangement joins TRBV5-1 to TRBJ1-2; TRBD1 is a possible D gene (5 bases). Looked up from germline, CDR1 is SGHRS and CDR2 is YFSETQ. The CDR3 covers 14 residues. Trimming pared 0 bases from V and 7 bases from J, leaving 13 bases between. In nucleotides, the CDR3 is TGCGCCAGCAGCTTGGGAAGAGGGGACGGTGGCTACACCTTC. Amino acid sequence: CASSLGRGDGGYTF.